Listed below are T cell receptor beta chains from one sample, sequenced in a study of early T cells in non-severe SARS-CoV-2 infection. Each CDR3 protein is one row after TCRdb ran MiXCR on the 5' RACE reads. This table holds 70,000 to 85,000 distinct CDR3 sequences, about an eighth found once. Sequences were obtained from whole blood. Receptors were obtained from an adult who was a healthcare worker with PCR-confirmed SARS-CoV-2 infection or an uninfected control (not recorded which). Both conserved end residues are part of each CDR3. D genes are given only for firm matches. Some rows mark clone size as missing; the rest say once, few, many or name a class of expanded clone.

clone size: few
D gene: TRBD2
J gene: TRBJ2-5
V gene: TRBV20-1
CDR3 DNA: TGCAGTGCTGCCCGACTAGCGGGAGGATTTGAGACCCAGTACTTC
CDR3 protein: CSAARLAGGFETQYF

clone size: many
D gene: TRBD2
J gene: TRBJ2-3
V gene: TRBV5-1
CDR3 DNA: TGCGCCAGCAGCTTTCTAGCGGGAGTACCAGATACGCAGTATTTT
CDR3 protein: CASSFLAGVPDTQYF

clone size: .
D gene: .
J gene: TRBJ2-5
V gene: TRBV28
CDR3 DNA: TGTGCCAGCAGTTTACCTCAAGAGACCCAGTACTTC
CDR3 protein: CASSLPQETQYF

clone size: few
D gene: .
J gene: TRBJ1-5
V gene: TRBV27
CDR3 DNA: TGTGCCAGCAGACAGGGAAGTGGGAATCAGCCCCAGCATTTT
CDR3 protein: CASRQGSGNQPQHF

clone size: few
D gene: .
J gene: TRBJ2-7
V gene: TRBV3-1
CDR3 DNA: TGTGCCAGCAGCCACCATGGAGACGATTCCTACGAGCAGTACTTC
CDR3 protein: CASSHHGDDSYEQYF

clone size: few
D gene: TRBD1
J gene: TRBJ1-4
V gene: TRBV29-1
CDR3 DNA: TGCAGCGTTGGACAGGGAGAAAAACTGTTTTTT
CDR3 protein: CSVGQGEKLFF

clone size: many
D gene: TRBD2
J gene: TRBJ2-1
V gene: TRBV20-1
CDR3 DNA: TGCAGTGCCCCAGGACTAGTCCGATACAATGAGCAGTTCTTC
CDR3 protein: CSAPGLVRYNEQFF

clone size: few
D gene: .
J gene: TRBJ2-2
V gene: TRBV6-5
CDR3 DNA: TGTGCCAGCAGTCGTTCGGGGTCGAACACCGGGGAGCTGTTTTTT
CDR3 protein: CASSRSGSNTGELFF

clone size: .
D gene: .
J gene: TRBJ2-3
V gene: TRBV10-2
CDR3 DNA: TGCGCCAGCAGAGAGGGGGAGCTAGCCCTCACAGATACGCAGTATTTT
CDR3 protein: CASREGELALTDTQYF

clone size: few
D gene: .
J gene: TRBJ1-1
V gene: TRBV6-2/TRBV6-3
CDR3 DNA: TGTGCCATTAAAACCCCCGGGAAGAGCGCTGAAGCTTTCTTT
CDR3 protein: CAIKTPGKSAEAFF

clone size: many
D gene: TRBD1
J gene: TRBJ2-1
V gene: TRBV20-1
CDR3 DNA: TGCAGTGCTAGAGGGTACGGACAGGGAGGATCCTACAATGAGCAGTTCTTC
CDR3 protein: CSARGYGQGGSYNEQFF

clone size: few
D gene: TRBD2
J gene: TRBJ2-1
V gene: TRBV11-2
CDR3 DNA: TGTGCCAGCAGCTTAGGGCTAGCGGGACCCTACAATGAGCAGTTCTTC
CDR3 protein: CASSLGLAGPYNEQFF

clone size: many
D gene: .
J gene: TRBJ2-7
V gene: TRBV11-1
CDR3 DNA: TGTGCCAGCAGCCTTACCTCTTCGGTATACGAGCAGTACTTC
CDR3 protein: CASSLTSSVYEQYF

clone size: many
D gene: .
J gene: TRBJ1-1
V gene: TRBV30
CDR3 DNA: TGTGCCTGGAGTCTGGGGGGCACTGAAGCTTTCTTT
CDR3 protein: CAWSLGGTEAFF

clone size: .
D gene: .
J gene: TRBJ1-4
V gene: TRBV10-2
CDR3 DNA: TGCGCCAGCAGTACCGGGACACCTAATGAAAAACTGTTTTTT
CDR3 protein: CASSTGTPNEKLFF

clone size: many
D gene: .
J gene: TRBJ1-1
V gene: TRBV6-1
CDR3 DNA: TGTGCCAGCAGTGAATACCTACTGAACACTGAAGCTTTCTTT
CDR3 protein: CASSEYLLNTEAFF

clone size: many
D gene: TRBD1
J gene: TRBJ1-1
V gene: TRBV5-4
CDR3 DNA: TGTGCCAGCAGCTTGGCCCCTGCAGGACAGGGAGCCACTGAAGCTTTCTTT
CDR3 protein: CASSLAPAGQGATEAFF

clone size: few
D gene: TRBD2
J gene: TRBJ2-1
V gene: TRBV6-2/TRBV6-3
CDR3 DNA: TGTGCCAGCAGTTACGGGACTAACTACAATGAGCAGTTCTTC
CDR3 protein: CASSYGTNYNEQFF

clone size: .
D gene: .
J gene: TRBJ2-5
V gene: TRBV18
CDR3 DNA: TGTGCCAGCTCACCCATCCAAGAGACCCAGTACTTC
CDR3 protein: CASSPIQETQYF

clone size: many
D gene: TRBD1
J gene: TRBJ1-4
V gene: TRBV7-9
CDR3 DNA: TGTGCCAGCCAACCCCGGGGACAGGGGTATGAAAAACTGTTTTTT
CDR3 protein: CASQPRGQGYEKLFF

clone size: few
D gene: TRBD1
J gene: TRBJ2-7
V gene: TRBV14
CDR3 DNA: TGTGCCAGCAGCATGCGCAGGGACAGAAGCTCCTACGAGCAGTACTTC
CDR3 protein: CASSMRRDRSSYEQYF

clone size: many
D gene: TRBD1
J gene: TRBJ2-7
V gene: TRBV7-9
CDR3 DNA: TGTGCCAGCAGCGGACAGGGGCCCCGTCGTTCCTACGAGCAGTACTTC
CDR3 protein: CASSGQGPRRSYEQYF